This T cell receptor (beta chain) originates from a study of T cell changes during pregnancy in multiple sclerosis. Clones were sequenced by immunoSEQ multiplex PCR, and TCRdb holds only the in-frame ones, with some missing. The data hold roughly 40,000 clones, with 75% to 95% observed a single time. With respect to this clone: An end of the junction does not agree with germline; a read error may underlie this.

From germline, CDR1 is ENHRY and CDR2 SYGVKD. CDR3 size: 14 residues. The origin of this receptor is a female donor in good health, enrolled as a control in a pregnancy study. The chain carries TRBV10-3 and TRBJ2-7; D remains ambiguous. This material consisted of CD4+ T cells from peripheral blood mononuclear cells, taken in the second trimester of pregnancy. The CDR3 region is CAISESGPLMRLDF. CDR3 DNA sequence: TGTGCCATCAGTGAGTCAGGTCCCCTAATGCGGTTGGACTTC.